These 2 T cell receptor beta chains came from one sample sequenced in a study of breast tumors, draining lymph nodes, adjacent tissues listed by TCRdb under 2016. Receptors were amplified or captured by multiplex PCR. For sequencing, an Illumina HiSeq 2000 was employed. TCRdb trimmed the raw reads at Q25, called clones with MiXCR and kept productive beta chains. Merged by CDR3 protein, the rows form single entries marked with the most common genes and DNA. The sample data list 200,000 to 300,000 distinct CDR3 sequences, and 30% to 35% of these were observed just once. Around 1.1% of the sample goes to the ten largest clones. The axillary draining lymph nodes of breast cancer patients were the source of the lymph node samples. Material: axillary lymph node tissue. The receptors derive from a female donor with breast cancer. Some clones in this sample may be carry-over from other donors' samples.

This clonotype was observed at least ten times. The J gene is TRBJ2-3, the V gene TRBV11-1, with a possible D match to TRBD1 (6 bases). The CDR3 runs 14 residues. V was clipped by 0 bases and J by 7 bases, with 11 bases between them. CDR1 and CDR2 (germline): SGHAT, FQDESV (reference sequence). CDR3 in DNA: TGTGCCAGCAGCTTAGCATCGGACAGTTATACGCAGTATTTT. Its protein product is CASSLASDSYTQYF.

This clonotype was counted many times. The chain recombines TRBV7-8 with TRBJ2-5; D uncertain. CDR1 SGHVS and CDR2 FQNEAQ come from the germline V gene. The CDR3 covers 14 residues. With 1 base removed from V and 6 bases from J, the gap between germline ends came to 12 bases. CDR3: CASSLGHGQKTQYF. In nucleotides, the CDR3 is TGTGCCAGCAGCTTAGGTCACGGGCAAAAGACCCAGTACTTC.